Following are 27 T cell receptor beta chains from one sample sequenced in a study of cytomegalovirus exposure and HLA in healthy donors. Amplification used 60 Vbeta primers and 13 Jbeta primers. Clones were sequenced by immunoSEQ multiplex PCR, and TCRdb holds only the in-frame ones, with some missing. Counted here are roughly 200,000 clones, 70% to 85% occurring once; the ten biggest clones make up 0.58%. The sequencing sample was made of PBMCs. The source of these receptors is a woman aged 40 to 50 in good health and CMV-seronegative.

As DNA, the CDR3 is TGTGCCACCCTCCCCAGGGATGATGAAAAACTGTTTTTT. This translates into CATLPRDDEKLFF. The J gene is TRBJ1-4, the V gene TRBV2; possible D gene TRBD1, 5 bases. The V end was cut by 10 bases, the J end by 6 bases, with 15 bases between. Germline V gives CDR1 SNHLY, CDR2 FYNNEI. The CDR3 runs 13 residues.

The CDR3 protein is CASSPSSRQGSTGELFF. CDR3 coding DNA: TGTGCCAGCTCACCATCCTCCAGGCAGGGAAGCACCGGGGAGCTGTTTTTT. The chain employs TRBV18 and TRBJ2-2; possibly TRBD1 for D (5 bases). Germline-derived CDR1 and CDR2 are KGHSH and LQKENI. Trimming took off 2 bases at V and 4 bases at J, with 17 bases between the two ends. This CDR3 spans 17 amino acids.

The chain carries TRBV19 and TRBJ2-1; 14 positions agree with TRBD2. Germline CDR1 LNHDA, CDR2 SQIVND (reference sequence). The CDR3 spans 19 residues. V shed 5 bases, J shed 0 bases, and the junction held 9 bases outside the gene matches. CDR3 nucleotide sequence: TGTGCCAGTAGTTCCCCGGGACTAGCGGGGGAGAGCTCCTACAATGAGCAGTTCTTC. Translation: CASSSPGLAGESSYNEQFF.

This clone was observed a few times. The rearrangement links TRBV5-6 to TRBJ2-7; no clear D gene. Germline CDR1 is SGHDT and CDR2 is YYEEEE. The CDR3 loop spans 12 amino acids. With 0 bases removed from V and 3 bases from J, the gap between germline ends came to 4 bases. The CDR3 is CASSLALYEQYF. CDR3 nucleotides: TGTGCCAGCAGCTTGGCACTCTACGAGCAGTACTTC.

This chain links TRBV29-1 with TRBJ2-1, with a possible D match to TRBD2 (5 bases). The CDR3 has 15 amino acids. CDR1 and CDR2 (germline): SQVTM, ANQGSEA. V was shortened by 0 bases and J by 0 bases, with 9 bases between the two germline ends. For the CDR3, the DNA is TGCAGCGTTGAAGATCCGGGGAGCTCCTACAATGAGCAGTTCTTC. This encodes CSVEDPGSSYNEQFF.

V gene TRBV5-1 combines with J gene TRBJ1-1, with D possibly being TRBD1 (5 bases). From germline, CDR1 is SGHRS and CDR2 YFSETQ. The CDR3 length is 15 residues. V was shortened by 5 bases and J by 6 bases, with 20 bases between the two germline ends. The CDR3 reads CASSYLPGLIAEAFF. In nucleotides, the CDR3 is TGCGCCAGCAGTTATCTTCCGGGACTTATAGCTGAAGCTTTCTTT.

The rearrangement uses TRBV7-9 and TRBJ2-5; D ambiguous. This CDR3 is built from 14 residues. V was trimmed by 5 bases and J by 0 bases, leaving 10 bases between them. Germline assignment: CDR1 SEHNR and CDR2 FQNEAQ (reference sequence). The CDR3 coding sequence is TGTGCCAGCAGCCCGGGTCAGTACCAAGAGACCCAGTACTTC. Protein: CASSPGQYQETQYF.

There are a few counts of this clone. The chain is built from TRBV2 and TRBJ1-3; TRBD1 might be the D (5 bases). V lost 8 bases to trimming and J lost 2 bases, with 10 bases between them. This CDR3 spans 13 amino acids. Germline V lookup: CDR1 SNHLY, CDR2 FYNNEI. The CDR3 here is CASFRQPGNTIYF. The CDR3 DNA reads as TGTGCCAGCTTTAGACAGCCTGGAAACACCATATATTTT.

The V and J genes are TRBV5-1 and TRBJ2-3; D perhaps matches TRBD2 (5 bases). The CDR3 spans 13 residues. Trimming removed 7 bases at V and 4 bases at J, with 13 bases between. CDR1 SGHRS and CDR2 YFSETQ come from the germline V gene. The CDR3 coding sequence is TGCGCCAGCGGGTCGTTCGGGGCAGATACGCAGTATTTT. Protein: CASGSFGADTQYF.

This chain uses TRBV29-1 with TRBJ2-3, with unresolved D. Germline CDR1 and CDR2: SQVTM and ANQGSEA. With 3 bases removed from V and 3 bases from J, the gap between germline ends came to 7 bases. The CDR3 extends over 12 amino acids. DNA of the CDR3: TGCAGCGTTGACGCAGGAACAGATACGCAGTATTTT. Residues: CSVDAGTDTQYF.

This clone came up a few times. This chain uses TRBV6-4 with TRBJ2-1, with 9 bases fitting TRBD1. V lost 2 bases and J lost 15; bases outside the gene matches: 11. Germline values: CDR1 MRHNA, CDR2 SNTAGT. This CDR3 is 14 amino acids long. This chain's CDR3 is CASSDIGGQGRMFF. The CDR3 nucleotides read TGTGCCAGCAGTGACATTGGGGGACAGGGCAGGATGTTCTTC.

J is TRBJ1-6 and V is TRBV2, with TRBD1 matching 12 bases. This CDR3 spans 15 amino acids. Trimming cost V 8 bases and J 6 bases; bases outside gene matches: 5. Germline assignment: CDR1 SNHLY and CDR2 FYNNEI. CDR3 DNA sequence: TGTGCCAGCGGAGGGACAGGGGGCAGTAATTCACCCCTCCACTTT. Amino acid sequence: CASGGTGGSNSPLHF.

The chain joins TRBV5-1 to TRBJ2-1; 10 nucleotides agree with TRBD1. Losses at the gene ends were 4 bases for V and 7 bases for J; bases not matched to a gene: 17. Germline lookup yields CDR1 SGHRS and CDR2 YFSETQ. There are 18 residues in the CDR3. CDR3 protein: CASSHGRRTGGMINEQFF. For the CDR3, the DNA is TGCGCCAGCAGCCACGGACGCCGGACAGGGGGTATGATTAATGAGCAGTTCTTC.

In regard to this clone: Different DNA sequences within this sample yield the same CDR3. DNA for the CDR3: TGCAGTGCTAGCGGTGGCTACACCTTC. Its translation: CSASGGYTF. The rearrangement joins TRBV20-1 to TRBJ1-2, with no clear D. Germline V gene lookup returns CDR1 DFQATT and CDR2 SNEGSKA (reference sequence). This CDR3 contains 9 residues. Deletions cut 3 bases from V and 7 bases from J, with 3 bases between.

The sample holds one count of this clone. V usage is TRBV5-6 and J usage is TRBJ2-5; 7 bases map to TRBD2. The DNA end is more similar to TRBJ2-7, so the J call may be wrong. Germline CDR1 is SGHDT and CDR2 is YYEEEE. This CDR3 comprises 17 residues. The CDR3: CASSGASGQRSSYEQYF. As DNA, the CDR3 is TGTGCCAGCTCCGGGGCTAGCGGCCAGAGGAGCTCCTACGAGCAGTACTTC.

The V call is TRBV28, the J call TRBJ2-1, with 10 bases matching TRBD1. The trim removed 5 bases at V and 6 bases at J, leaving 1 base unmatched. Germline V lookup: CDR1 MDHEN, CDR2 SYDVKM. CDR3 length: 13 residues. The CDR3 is CASSRTGGNEQFF. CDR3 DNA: TGTGCCAGCAGTCGGACAGGGGGCAATGAGCAGTTCTTC.

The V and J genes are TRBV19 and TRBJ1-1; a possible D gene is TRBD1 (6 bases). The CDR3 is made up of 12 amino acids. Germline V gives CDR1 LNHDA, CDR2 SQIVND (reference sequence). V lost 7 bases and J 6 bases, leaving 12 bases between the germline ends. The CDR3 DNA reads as TGTGCCAGTATACAGGGAGGGGCTGAAGCTTTCTTT. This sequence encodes CASIQGGAEAFF.

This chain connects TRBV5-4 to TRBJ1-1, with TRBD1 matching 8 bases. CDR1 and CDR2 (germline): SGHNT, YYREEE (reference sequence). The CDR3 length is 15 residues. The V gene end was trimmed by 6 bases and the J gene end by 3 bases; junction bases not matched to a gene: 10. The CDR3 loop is CASNGQGKGDTEAFF. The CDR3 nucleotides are TGTGCCAGCAATGGACAGGGAAAAGGGGACACTGAAGCTTTCTTT. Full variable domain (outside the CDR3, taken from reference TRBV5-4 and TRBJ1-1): ETGVTQSPTHLIKTRGQQVTLRCSSQSGHNTVSWYQQALGQGPQFIFQYYREEENGRGNFPPRFSGLQFPNYSSELNVNALELDDSALYLCASNGQGKGDTEAFFGQGTRLTVV.

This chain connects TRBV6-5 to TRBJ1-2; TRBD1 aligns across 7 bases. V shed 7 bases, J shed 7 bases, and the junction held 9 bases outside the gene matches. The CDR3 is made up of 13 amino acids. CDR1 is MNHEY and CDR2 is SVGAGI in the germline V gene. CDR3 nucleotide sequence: TGTGCCAGCATTCCGACAGGGATGGGTGGCTACACCTTC. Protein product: CASIPTGMGGYTF.

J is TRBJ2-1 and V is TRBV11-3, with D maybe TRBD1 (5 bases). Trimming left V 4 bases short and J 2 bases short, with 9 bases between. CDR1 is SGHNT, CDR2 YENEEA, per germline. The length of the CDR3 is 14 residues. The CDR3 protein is CASSSRVTYNEQFF. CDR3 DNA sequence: TGTGCCAGCAGCTCCAGGGTGACCTACAATGAGCAGTTCTTC.

CDR3 sequence: CAWSFTGVNEQFF. CDR3 DNA: TGTGCCTGGTCCTTCACAGGGGTCAATGAGCAGTTCTTC. The chain joins TRBV30 to TRBJ2-1, with 7 positions matching TRBD1. From germline, CDR1 is GTSNPN and CDR2 SVGIG (reference sequence). V trimming: 5 bases; J trimming: 6 bases; junction bases outside the gene matches: 7. CDR3 length: 13 amino acids.

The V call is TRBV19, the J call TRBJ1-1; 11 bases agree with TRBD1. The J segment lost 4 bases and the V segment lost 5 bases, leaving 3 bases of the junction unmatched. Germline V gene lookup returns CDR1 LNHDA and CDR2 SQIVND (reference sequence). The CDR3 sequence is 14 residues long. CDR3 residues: CASSVGQGATEAFF. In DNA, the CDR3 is TGTGCCAGTAGTGTAGGACAGGGGGCCACTGAAGCTTTCTTT.

CDR3 in amino acids: CASSYQGGGTEAFF. The CDR3 region has the DNA TGCGCCAGCAGTTACCAGGGAGGAGGCACTGAAGCTTTCTTT. This chain links TRBV5-1 with TRBJ1-1; D may be TRBD1 (5 bases). This CDR3 has 14 residues. Trimming removed 5 bases from V and 4 bases from J, with 15 bases in between. CDR1 and CDR2 (germline): SGHRS, YFSETQ.

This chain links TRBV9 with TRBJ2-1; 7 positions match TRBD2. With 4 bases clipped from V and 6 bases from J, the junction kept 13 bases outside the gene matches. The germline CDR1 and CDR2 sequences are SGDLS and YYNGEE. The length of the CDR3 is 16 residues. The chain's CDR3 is CASSPLGAGTGNEQFF. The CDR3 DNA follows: TGTGCCAGCAGCCCCCTAGGAGCGGGAACGGGCAATGAGCAGTTCTTC.

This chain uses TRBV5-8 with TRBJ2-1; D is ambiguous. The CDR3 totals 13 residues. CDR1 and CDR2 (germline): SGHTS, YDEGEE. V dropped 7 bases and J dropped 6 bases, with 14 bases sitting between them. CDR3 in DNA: TGTGCCAGCGGCACAGTCGCTGCCAATGAGCAGTTCTTC. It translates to CASGTVAANEQFF.

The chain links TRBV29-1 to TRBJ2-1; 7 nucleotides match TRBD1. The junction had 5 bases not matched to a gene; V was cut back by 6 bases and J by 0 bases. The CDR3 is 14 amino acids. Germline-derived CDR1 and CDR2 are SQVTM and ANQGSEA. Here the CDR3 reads CSVNRGDSYNEQFF. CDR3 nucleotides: TGCAGCGTGAACAGGGGAGACTCCTACAATGAGCAGTTCTTC.

CDR3 protein: CASSIGGKAFF. For the CDR3, the DNA is TGTGCCAGCAGCATCGGCGGTAAAGCTTTCTTT. The V call is TRBV7-2, the J call TRBJ1-1, with D hard to call. CDR1 is SGHTA and CDR2 is FQGNSA in the germline V gene. Trimming removed 5 bases at V and 9 bases at J, with 10 bases between. The CDR3 is 11 residues long.